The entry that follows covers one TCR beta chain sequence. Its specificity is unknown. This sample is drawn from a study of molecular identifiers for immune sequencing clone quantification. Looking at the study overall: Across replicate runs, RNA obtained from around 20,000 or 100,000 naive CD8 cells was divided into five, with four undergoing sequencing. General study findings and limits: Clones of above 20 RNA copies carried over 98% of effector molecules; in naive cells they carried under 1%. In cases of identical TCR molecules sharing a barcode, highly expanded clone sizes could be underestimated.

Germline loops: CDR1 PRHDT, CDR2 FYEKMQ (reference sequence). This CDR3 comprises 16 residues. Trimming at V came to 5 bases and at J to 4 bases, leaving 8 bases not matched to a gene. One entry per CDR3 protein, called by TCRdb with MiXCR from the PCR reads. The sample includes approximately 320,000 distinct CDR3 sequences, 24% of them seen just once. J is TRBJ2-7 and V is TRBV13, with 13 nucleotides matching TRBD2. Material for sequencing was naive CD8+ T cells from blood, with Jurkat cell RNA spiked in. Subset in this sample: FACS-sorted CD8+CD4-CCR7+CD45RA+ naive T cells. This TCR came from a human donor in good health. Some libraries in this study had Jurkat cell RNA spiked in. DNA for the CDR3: TGTGCCAGCAGCACTCAAACTAGCGGGAGGGAGTACGAGCAGTACTTC. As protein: CASSTQTSGREYEQYF.